This passage covers 21 T cell receptor beta chains from one sample sequenced in a study of blood T cell repertoires in COVID-19. Repertoires were generated with immunoSEQ multiplex PCR, while TCRdb's copy carries only in-frame clones and drops some. The data contain about 21,000 clones, roughly 84% of them singletons. Sequencing was done on a sample of peripheral blood. The receptor set was obtained from a middle-aged man with acute or convalescent COVID-19.

The J gene is TRBJ1-1, the V gene TRBV7-3; TRBD1 matches at 11 bases. The V segment lost 0 bases and the J segment 5 bases; nucleotides outside the gene matches: 2. The CDR3 spans 15 residues. Looked up from germline, CDR1 is SGHTA and CDR2 is FQGTGA. CDR3 sequence: CASSLTGQGDTEAFF. The CDR3 DNA is TGTGCCAGCAGCTTAACGGGACAGGGGGATACTGAAGCTTTCTTT. Based on the CDR3 plus reference TRBV7-3 and TRBJ1-1, the full variable domain is GAGVSQTPSNKVTEKGKYVELRCDPISGHTALYWYRQSLGQGPEFLIYFQGTGAADDSGLPNDRFFAVRPEGSVSTLKIQRTERGDSAVYLCASSLTGQGDTEAFFGQGTRLTVV.

This clone was seen once. This chain uses TRBV12-3 or TRBV12-4 with TRBJ1-2; D is unresolved. This CDR3 spans 13 amino acids. The V gene lost 7 bases and the J gene lost 5 bases, with 14 bases spanning the gap. CDR3 protein: CASTWTAGYGYTF. The DNA for the CDR3 is TGTGCCAGCACCTGGACGGCGGGGTATGGCTACACCTTC.

The rearrangement uses TRBV18 and TRBJ1-5, with TRBD1 matching 12 bases. The V and J ends lost 2 bases and 4 bases, in that order; junction bases with no gene match: 3. Germline V lookup: CDR1 KGHSH, CDR2 LQKENI. The CDR3 has 16 amino acids. As DNA, the CDR3 is TGTGCCAGCTCACCAGGGACAGGGGGCAGGAATCAGCCCCAGCATTTT. This sequence encodes CASSPGTGGRNQPQHF. The full variable domain, in which reference TRBV18 and TRBJ1-5 provide the parts outside the CDR3, is NAGVMQNPRHLVRRRGQEARLRCSPMKGHSHVYWYRQLPEEGLKFMVYLQKENIIDESGMPKERFSAEFPKEGPSILRIQQVVRGDSAAYFCASSPGTGGRNQPQHFGDGTRLSIL.

CDR3 DNA sequence: TGTGCCAGCAGTTTAATCGGGGATGAAAAACTGTTTTTT. Its translation is CASSLIGDEKLFF. The chain uses TRBV12-3 or TRBV12-4 and TRBJ1-4, with D unresolved. The CDR3 is 13 amino acids. V was clipped by 2 bases and J by 6 bases, with 7 bases between them.

V and J are TRBV7-2 and TRBJ1-1; 9 bases agree with TRBD1. Germline CDR1 and CDR2: SGHTA and FQGNSA. V dropped 0 bases and J dropped 5; count of bases not matched to a gene: 4. The CDR3 spans 15 residues. In DNA form, the CDR3 reads TGTGCCAGCAGCTTAGCTTGGGACAGGGATACTGAAGCTTTCTTT. As protein: CASSLAWDRDTEAFF. The variable domain in full, with the rest retrieved from reference TRBV7-2 and TRBJ1-1, is GAGVSQSPSNKVTEKGKDVELRCDPISGHTALYWYRQSLGQGLEFLIYFQGNSAPDKSGLPSDRFSAERTGGSVSTLTIQRTQQEDSAVYLCASSLAWDRDTEAFFGQGTRLTVV.

V usage is TRBV7-2 and J usage is TRBJ2-5, with D perhaps TRBD2 (5 bases). The CDR3 has 14 residues. CDR1 and CDR2 (germline): SGHTA, FQGNSA. V dropped 2 bases and J dropped 5 bases, with 12 bases sitting between them. CDR3 nucleotide sequence: TGTGCCAGCAGCTTACGTTCGGGGTTGGAGACCCAGTACTTC. This gives the protein CASSLRSGLETQYF.

This clone has only a few counts. The CDR3 DNA is TGCGCCAGCAGCCAGGCGACAGGTTTGACTGAAGCTTTCTTT. Its translation: CASSQATGLTEAFF. The rearrangement joins TRBV4-3 to TRBJ1-1; the D gene is possibly TRBD1 (6 bases). Germline CDR1 reads LGHNA; CDR2 reads YSLEER. The length of the CDR3 is 14 residues. Trimming pared 3 bases from V and 5 bases from J, leaving 13 bases between.

The rearrangement links TRBV2 to TRBJ2-3, with unresolved D. CDR3 length: 13 amino acids. V lost 3 bases and J lost 14, with 18 bases in between. Per the germline V gene, CDR1 is SNHLY and CDR2 is FYNNEI. The CDR3 DNA is TGTGCCAGCAGTGATATCGGGTCTCCCCCACGGTATTTT. Its protein is CASSDIGSPPRYF.

The chain carries TRBV18 and TRBJ2-1, with D maybe TRBD2 (5 bases). The V end was cut by 3 bases, the J end by 3 bases, with 12 bases between. CDR3 length: 15 residues. Germline CDR1 and CDR2: KGHSH and LQKENI. The CDR3 coding sequence is TGTGCCAGCTCACCGGCCCGGGGATTCTACAATGAGCAGTTCTTC. Translated: CASSPARGFYNEQFF.

This clone was seen a single time. The rearrangement uses TRBV29-1 and TRBJ1-1, with D tentatively TRBD1 (5 bases). The CDR3 length is 11 residues. V was trimmed by 5 bases and J by 6 bases, leaving 10 bases between them. The germline CDR1 and CDR2 sequences are SQVTM and ANQGSEA. The CDR3 sequence: CSVIGTAEAFF. DNA for the CDR3: TGCAGCGTTATTGGGACTGCTGAAGCTTTCTTT.

The sample holds one count of this clone. The chain couples TRBV6-5 to TRBJ1-5, with 8 bases aligning to TRBD1. The CDR3 runs 12 residues. In germline, CDR1 is MNHEY, CDR2 SVGAGI. After removal of 8 bases from V and 7 bases from J, the junction contained 4 bases not matched to a gene. As DNA, the CDR3 is TGTGCCAGCTCCAGGGGGCAGCAGCCCCAGCATTTT. This encodes CASSRGQQPQHF.

By sample share, this clone is medium-sized (0.01 to 0.1%). This chain links TRBV6-2 or TRBV6-3 with TRBJ2-3; 9 bases align to TRBD2. The germline CDR1 and CDR2 sequences are MNHEY and SVGEGT. The length of the CDR3 is 12 residues. J was trimmed by 11 bases and V by 5 bases; bases with no gene match: 5. The CDR3 here is CASSLSGSLQYF. CDR3 nucleotide sequence: TGTGCCAGCAGTCTTAGCGGGAGTCTGCAGTATTTT.

The chain carries TRBV5-4 and TRBJ1-4, with D possibly TRBD1 on 5 matching bases. The CDR3 is 15 amino acids. Germline CDR1 SGHNT, CDR2 YYREEE (reference sequence). V shed 0 bases and J shed 3 bases, with 9 bases lying between them. CDR3 residues: CASSLEQGPNEKLFF. As DNA, the CDR3 is TGTGCCAGCAGCTTGGAGCAGGGCCCTAATGAAAAACTGTTTTTT. The full variable domain, rest sourced from reference TRBV5-4 and TRBJ1-4, is ETGVTQSPTHLIKTRGQQVTLRCSSQSGHNTVSWYQQALGQGPQFIFQYYREEENGRGNFPPRFSGLQFPNYSSELNVNALELDDSALYLCASSLEQGPNEKLFFGSGTQLSVL.

The chain combines TRBV6-5 with TRBJ1-2; 7 bases align to TRBD1. The CDR3 consists of 13 residues. Trimming at V came to 6 bases and at J to 6 bases, leaving 7 bases not matched to a gene. Looked up from germline, CDR1 is MNHEY and CDR2 is SVGAGI. Written as DNA, the CDR3 is TGTGCCAGCAGGCTACAGGGGCCCGATGGCTACACCTTC. Protein: CASRLQGPDGYTF.

The chain links TRBV12-5 to TRBJ1-2; weak D call: TRBD1 (5 bases). Trimming took off 0 bases at V and 3 bases at J, with 11 bases between the two ends. The CDR3 has 15 amino acids. The germline V gene encodes CDR1 LGHNT and CDR2 FRNRAP. The CDR3 loop reads CASGLVRWGDYGYTF. In DNA form, the CDR3 reads TGTGCTAGTGGTTTGGTACGCTGGGGCGACTATGGCTACACCTTC.

CDR3 sequence: CASSSRVNEQFF. For the CDR3, the DNA is TGTGCCAGCAGCTCCAGGGTGAATGAGCAGTTCTTC. The V call is TRBV7-2, the J call TRBJ2-1; D is possibly TRBD1 (5 bases). There are 12 residues in the CDR3. The V and J ends lost 4 bases and 7 bases respectively, with 8 bases between them. The germline V gene encodes CDR1 SGHTA and CDR2 FQGNSA.

The rearrangement uses TRBV7-2 and TRBJ1-6; no reliable D call. Trimming removed 1 base at V and 5 bases at J, with 6 bases between. Germline CDR1 SGHTA, CDR2 FQGNSA. The CDR3 is 14 residues long. In DNA, the CDR3 is TGTGCCAGCAGCTTAGGGCCCAATAATTCACCCCTCCACTTT. It codes for CASSLGPNNSPLHF.

The chain carries TRBV2 and TRBJ1-4; 8 bases agree with TRBD1. Trimming removed 5 bases from V and 0 bases from J; junction bases left unmatched: 11. This CDR3 comprises 18 residues. Germline V gene sequence: CDR1 SNHLY, CDR2 FYNNEI. CDR3 sequence reads: CASSPNRGQDPTNEKLFF. The CDR3 DNA sequence: TGTGCCAGCAGTCCCAATAGGGGACAGGATCCAACTAATGAAAAACTGTTTTTT.

This clone was picked up one time. This chain uses TRBV5-1 with TRBJ1-1; D call uncertain. Trimming left V 0 bases short and J 0 bases short, with 15 bases between. The CDR3 runs 17 residues. CDR1 and CDR2 from the germline V gene are SGHRS and YFSETQ. Here the CDR3 DNA reads TGCGCCAGCAGCTTGGTGACTACTCCCTCATTGAACACTGAAGCTTTCTTT. It codes for CASSLVTTPSLNTEAFF.

This sequence joins TRBV5-6 and TRBJ1-3; no clear D gene. V was cut by 0 bases and J by 4 bases, with 11 bases left in between. The CDR3 is 15 residues long. Germline CDR1 SGHDT, CDR2 YYEEEE. The CDR3 loop is CASSLEWEPGNTIYF. CDR3 in DNA: TGTGCCAGCAGCTTGGAGTGGGAGCCCGGAAACACCATATATTTT.

This clone was observed a few times. Other DNA sequences within the sample encode an identical CDR3. The rearrangement links TRBV7-9 to TRBJ2-1, with 12 bases aligning to TRBD2. V dropped 3 bases and J dropped 3; count of bases not matched to a gene: 9. The CDR3 is 18 amino acids. CDR1 is SEHNR, CDR2 FQNEAQ, per germline (reference sequence). In nucleotides, the CDR3 is TGTGCCAGCAGCTTGGGCCTAGCGGGGGGGCCGAGCTACAATGAGCAGTTCTTC. Translation gives CASSLGLAGGPSYNEQFF.